The entry below gives a single TCR beta chain sequence along with its context. What antigen it recognizes has not been identified. Qualities for individual bases were not recorded, and no much larger clone is one base off. TCRbeta CDR3 regions were amplified from genomic DNA using the immunoSEQ Assay, a bias-controlled multiplex PCR. The paper's data handling went like this. Nucleated cell counts per sample were estimated from amplification of reference gene primers within the assay. To quantify the absolute abundance of each unique TCRbeta CDR3 rearrangement, sequence reads were collapsed and filtered. For each sample, productive Simpson clonality was calculated as the square root of Simpson's diversity index across productive rearrangements. As stored in TCRdb, this immuneACCESS dataset retains in-frame rearrangements with V and J assigned. A fraction of the clones does not appear; measured against another copy, unresolved V genes explain less than half of the discrepancy, and the remainder lacks a known reason. V, J and clone size reflect that table, while D and trimming were determined from the DNA. In this sample the table shows 250,000 to 350,000 clones, about nine tenths of which occur a single time. Clones ranked in the top ten supply just under 6.5% of the sample.

V loses 6 bases at its end and J loses 4 bases; junction bases beyond the gene matches: 14. The CDR3 holds 16 amino acids from the cysteine to the phenylalanine. The kept DNA is CDR3 alone, 48 bases in frame from the first base. The germline V gene sets CDR1 to MDHEN and CDR2 to SYDVKM. The data are from a study of blood T cell repertoires in COVID-19 (dated by TCRdb to about 2020). At the level of the whole study: The collaborator samples originated in the United States, Italy and Spain and spanned the acute and convalescent phases of COVID-19. The sample metadata nearly always contained a de-identified subject ID, COVID-19 status, age in years and sex. The prospective study material was composed of cDNA or gDNA derived from T cells, B-cell-depleted T cells, or PBMCs. The repertoires were made available in a free public database intended to serve as a resource for research on the immune response to SARS-CoV-2. Subjects who had been exposed to COVID-19, were actively infected with it, or had recovered from it provided the deeply sampled blood TCRbeta repertoires that made up the dataset. Samples were obtained from the ongoing ImmuneRACE study (first 160 participants) and from about 1,300 subjects provided by 6 global collaborators. Where available, HLA class I and class II types were taken from metadata supplied by the sample provider and were not determined by assay-based typing. The paper's findings and limits, for the study overall: How much clinical and demographic metadata was included differed by source and by participant, and the metadata was provided uncurated.

One collaborating source in Seattle enrolled patients during active infection and followed them longitudinally through the course of disease. Collaborating institutions collected whole blood in K2EDTA tubes following their own protocols. For TCRbeta analysis, collaborator samples were shipped as frozen whole blood, as isolated PBMCs, or as DNA extracted from either sample type. The sample comprised peripheral blood. The clonotype originates from a woman in her fifties or sixties with COVID-19, enrolled during active disease. The V and J genes are TRBV28 and TRBJ2-5, and 7 bases in between align with TRBD1. The DNA is as follows: TGTGCCAGCAGCAGTTGGGCCCAGAGGGGGCGAGAGACCCAGTACTTC. This yields the protein CASSSWAQRGRETQYF.